This TCR beta chain was observed in a study of T-cell reconstitution after alpha-beta-depleted transplantation in children listed by TCRdb under 2016. At the level of the whole study: T-cell immune reconstitution after TCRalphabeta/CD19-depleted allogeneic hematopoietic cell transplantation in children was quantitatively tracked in the study by means of TCR repertoire profiling.

Taken with the paper, the label for treatment or condition translates to: allogeneic hematopoietic cell transplantation with graft depleted of TCRalphabeta T cells and CD19 B cells. TCRalphabeta/CD19-depleted allogeneic hematopoietic cell grafts were given to the transplant recipients, all of whom were children. From the cysteine up to the phenylalanine, the CDR3 has a length of 14 residues. The CDR3 DNA has 42 bases and is translated from base 1. According to the germline V gene (reference sequence), CDR1 reads LGHDT and CDR2 reads YNNKEL. V loses 4 bases at its end and J loses 11 bases; junction bases beyond the gene matches: 10. Overall study results and their limits: The apparently early alphabetaT-cell count recovery about two months after transplant was reportedly dependent on only several hundred rapidly expanded clones derived from non-depleted graft cells. Over subsequent months, a decline in hyperexpanded clone frequencies was noted, and after one year, T-cell counts and TCRbeta diversity were mostly ascribed to newly produced T cells. In some patients, high TCRbeta diversity at day 60 was attributed to recipient T cells and intrathymic progenitors that had survived conditioning.

The library was made by PCR. Sequencing instrument: Illumina HiSeq 2500. Molecular barcoding was employed in the preparation of TCR libraries, with unique molecular identifiers being used to normalize TCRbeta repertoire quantification. TCRdb ran its own pipeline on the public reads, namely fastp trimming at Q25 and MiXCR clone calling, and kept in-frame beta chains. Every entry covers one CDR3 protein and lists the most common genes and DNA from its rows. The sample table records 500,000 to 750,000 distinct CDR3 sequences; over 20% of these occur just once. Just over 35% of the sample lies in the top ten. In this sample, this clonotype turned up once. Its antigen target is currently unknown. No base quality values were provided; no much bigger clone lies one nucleotide off.

This TCR came from a boy less than two years old with Wiskott-Aldrich syndrome, due to receive a stem cell transplant. The chain is assembled from TRBV3-1 and TRBJ2-1; the junction holds 8 bases that match TRBD2. The sample was PBMCs, taken before TCRalphabeta/CD19-depleted stem cell transplant. CDR3 sequence: CASSPSPDSGKQFF. The DNA reads TGTGCCAGCAGCCCCTCCCCGGATAGCGGGAAGCAGTTCTTC.